The TCR beta chain described here comes from a study of T cell responses to AZD1222 COVID-19 vaccine. Study-wide points: A rise in Spike-specific TCR breadth and depth followed two AZD1222 doses. Females outnumbered males among donors, who were mostly white British; clonal diversity was possibly underestimated.

CDR3 length equals 11 residues. Trimming left V 2 bases short and J 5 bases short, with 4 bases between. Regarding this clone: Its antigen is not identified.

This table comes from immunoSEQ multiplex PCR, and its TCRdb copy is limited to in-frame clones, with some not included. Among some 83,000 clones listed, approximately 89% were seen once. The material was peripheral blood, obtained 28 days after the second AZD1222 dose. This clonotype was sampled from an adult who received the AZD1222 COVID-19 vaccine. The chain links TRBV12-3 or TRBV12-4 to TRBJ2-7; D remains ambiguous. CDR3 coding DNA: TGTGCCAGCAGTTTATTTAACGAGCAGTACTTC. This sequence encodes CASSLFNEQYF.